Listed below are T cell receptor beta chains from one sample, sequenced in a study of OX40 agonist ivuxolimab in advanced cancers. Some clones are missing from TCRdb's copy, which holds only in-frame ones; the method was immunoSEQ multiplex PCR. The sample lists more than 60,000 clones, around 87% occurring once. The sequenced sample was CD4+ or CD8+ T cells sorted from blood, obtained in a trial of the OX40 agonist ivuxolimab. The receptors shown here come from an adult with an advanced solid tumor such as melanoma, head and neck, liver or kidney cancer. Each CDR3 is given with its conserved first and last residue. The order of the fields is V gene, clone size, D gene, J gene, CDR3 DNA, CDR3 protein. D genes are given only for firm matches. Size values are once, few and many counts, or a class for expanded clones, and some rows have none.

v_gene: TRBV7-2; abundance: -; d_gene: -; j_gene: TRBJ2-1; CDR3nt: TGTGCCAGCAGCCGGGGTGGAGGATTTGGTTTAAATGAGCAGTTCTTC; CDR3aa: CASSRGGGFGLNEQFF
v_gene: TRBV6-5; abundance: -; d_gene: TRBD2; j_gene: TRBJ2-3; CDR3nt: TGTGCCAGCCAGGGGACTAGACTTACAGATACGCAGTATTTT; CDR3aa: CASQGTRLTDTQYF
v_gene: TRBV21-1; abundance: -; d_gene: -; j_gene: TRBJ2-7; CDR3nt: TGTGCCAGCAGCAAAGGTCCGGGGGCCACCTACGAGCAGTACTTC; CDR3aa: CASSKGPGATYEQYF
v_gene: TRBV7-2; abundance: few; d_gene: TRBD2; j_gene: TRBJ2-3; CDR3nt: TGTGCCAGCAGCACCGGGACTAGCGGATTCACAGATACGCAGTATTTT; CDR3aa: CASSTGTSGFTDTQYF
v_gene: TRBV5-1; abundance: -; d_gene: -; j_gene: TRBJ1-1; CDR3nt: TGCGCCAGCAGCTTTAATGGGCAGGGCACTGAAGCTTTCTTT; CDR3aa: CASSFNGQGTEAFF
v_gene: TRBV12-5; abundance: -; d_gene: -; j_gene: TRBJ2-7; CDR3nt: TGTGCTAGTGGTTTGTTTCCGGACTCCTACGAGCAGTACTTC; CDR3aa: CASGLFPDSYEQYF
v_gene: TRBV5-6; abundance: -; d_gene: -; j_gene: TRBJ2-3; CDR3nt: TGTGCCAGCAGCCACCGTCCTGGTTTGGTGGTAGGGGCCACAGATACGCAGTATTTT; CDR3aa: CASSHRPGLVVGATDTQYF
v_gene: TRBV6-6; abundance: -; d_gene: TRBD2; j_gene: TRBJ2-7; CDR3nt: TGTGCCAGCAGTTACTGGGCAGGGAGGGGCTACGAGCAGTACTTC; CDR3aa: CASSYWAGRGYEQYF
v_gene: TRBV4-1; abundance: -; d_gene: TRBD2; j_gene: TRBJ2-7; CDR3nt: TGCGCCAGCAGCCAAGATGCGAGCGGGGGCTACGAGCAGTACTTC; CDR3aa: CASSQDASGGYEQYF
v_gene: TRBV25-1; abundance: -; d_gene: -; j_gene: TRBJ2-7; CDR3nt: TGTGCCAGCAGTTCCTACGAGCAGTACTTC; CDR3aa: CASSSYEQYF
v_gene: TRBV28; abundance: -; d_gene: -; j_gene: TRBJ2-5; CDR3nt: TGTGCCAGCAGTTCGGGGCAGGAGACGGAGACCCAGTACTTC; CDR3aa: CASSSGQETETQYF
v_gene: TRBV23-1; abundance: -; d_gene: -; j_gene: TRBJ1-4; CDR3nt: TGCGCCAGCAGTCAATCCCCCCCTAGACAGAACGCAACTAATGAAAAACTGTTTTTT; CDR3aa: CASSQSPPRQNATNEKLFF
v_gene: TRBV5-4; abundance: few; d_gene: -; j_gene: TRBJ2-7; CDR3nt: TGTGCCAGCAGCTTGTACAGTACCTACGAGCAGTACTTC; CDR3aa: CASSLYSTYEQYF
v_gene: TRBV27; abundance: -; d_gene: TRBD1; j_gene: TRBJ1-5; CDR3nt: TGTGCCAGCAGTGCGGACAGGGGTTATCGCAATCAGCCCCAGCATTTT; CDR3aa: CASSADRGYRNQPQHF
v_gene: TRBV6-1; abundance: few; d_gene: -; j_gene: TRBJ1-5; CDR3nt: TGTGCCAGCAGTGAACCGGGGATAAGCAATCAGCCCCAGCATTTT; CDR3aa: CASSEPGISNQPQHF
v_gene: TRBV10-3; abundance: -; d_gene: -; j_gene: TRBJ1-1; CDR3nt: TGTGCCATCAGCCGTGGGCAGAACACTGAAGCTTTCTTT; CDR3aa: CAISRGQNTEAFF
v_gene: TRBV28; abundance: -; d_gene: -; j_gene: TRBJ1-3; CDR3nt: TGTGCCAGCAGTTGGGCCTCTGGAAACACCATATATTTT; CDR3aa: CASSWASGNTIYF
v_gene: TRBV28; abundance: -; d_gene: -; j_gene: TRBJ2-1; CDR3nt: TGTGCCAGCAGTTTAGGAGCCAAGGAGCAGTTCTTC; CDR3aa: CASSLGAKEQFF
v_gene: TRBV18; abundance: -; d_gene: TRBD1; j_gene: TRBJ1-2; CDR3nt: TGTGCCAGCTCGCCCACGGACAGGGCCCATGGCTACACCTTC; CDR3aa: CASSPTDRAHGYTF
v_gene: TRBV18; abundance: -; d_gene: -; j_gene: TRBJ1-2; CDR3nt: TGTGCCAGCTCACCAGGGGGGACTTATGGCTACACCTTC; CDR3aa: CASSPGGTYGYTF
v_gene: TRBV11-3; abundance: -; d_gene: -; j_gene: TRBJ2-3; CDR3nt: TGTGCCAGCAGCTTAGAACAGCACACAGATACGCAGTATTTT; CDR3aa: CASSLEQHTDTQYF
v_gene: TRBV9; abundance: few; d_gene: -; j_gene: TRBJ2-2; CDR3nt: TGTGCCAGCAGCGCCAACCCCGGGGAGCTGTTTTTT; CDR3aa: CASSANPGELFF
v_gene: TRBV9; abundance: -; d_gene: TRBD1; j_gene: TRBJ2-5; CDR3nt: TGTGCCAGCAGCGTCGGGGACAGGGTAGAGACCCAGTACTTC; CDR3aa: CASSVGDRVETQYF
v_gene: TRBV7-6; abundance: once; d_gene: -; j_gene: TRBJ2-1; CDR3nt: TGTGCCAGCAGCTTAACGACTAGCAATGAGCAGTTCTTC; CDR3aa: CASSLTTSNEQFF
v_gene: TRBV7-9; abundance: -; d_gene: -; j_gene: TRBJ2-3; CDR3nt: TGTGCCAGCAGACTTCCAGGGTTAGGAGATACGCAGTATTTT; CDR3aa: CASRLPGLGDTQYF
v_gene: TRBV6-1; abundance: once; d_gene: TRBD1; j_gene: TRBJ1-1; CDR3nt: TGTGCCAGCAGTGCGACAGGGCGGGACACTGAAGCTTTCTTT; CDR3aa: CASSATGRDTEAFF
v_gene: TRBV19; abundance: -; d_gene: -; j_gene: TRBJ1-1; CDR3nt: TGTGCCAGTAGTATGGATCCGGGGGCCAGCACTGAAGCTTTCTTT; CDR3aa: CASSMDPGASTEAFF
v_gene: TRBV7-6; abundance: few; d_gene: -; j_gene: TRBJ1-1; CDR3nt: TGTGCCAGCAGCTCGAGGACAGTCATGAACACTGAAGCTTTCTTT; CDR3aa: CASSSRTVMNTEAFF
v_gene: TRBV6-6; abundance: -; d_gene: TRBD2; j_gene: TRBJ2-1; CDR3nt: TGTGCCAGCTCGAGGTCCCAGCGGGGGGGAGTTGGGGAGCAGTTCTTC; CDR3aa: CASSRSQRGGVGEQFF
v_gene: TRBV5-5; abundance: -; d_gene: -; j_gene: TRBJ2-5; CDR3nt: TGTGCCAGCAGCTGGTTGAGGCAAGAGACCCAGTACTTC; CDR3aa: CASSWLRQETQYF
v_gene: TRBV28; abundance: -; d_gene: -; j_gene: TRBJ1-5; CDR3nt: TGTGCCACCCGGTGGGGTAGCAATCAGCCCCAGCATTTT; CDR3aa: CATRWGSNQPQHF
v_gene: TRBV6-1; abundance: -; d_gene: TRBD2; j_gene: TRBJ2-7; CDR3nt: TGTGCCAGCAGAGAGCTCGGGGGGGCAGGCGAGCAGTACTTC; CDR3aa: CASRELGGAGEQYF
v_gene: TRBV18; abundance: once; d_gene: TRBD2; j_gene: TRBJ2-2; CDR3nt: TGTGCCAGCTCACTAGCGACTAGCGGGAACACCGGGGAGCTGTTTTTT; CDR3aa: CASSLATSGNTGELFF
v_gene: TRBV18; abundance: -; d_gene: -; j_gene: TRBJ2-7; CDR3nt: TGTGCCAGCTCACCCCGGACACCACCCTTCGACGAGCAGTACTTC; CDR3aa: CASSPRTPPFDEQYF
v_gene: TRBV27; abundance: -; d_gene: TRBD1; j_gene: TRBJ1-3; CDR3nt: TGTGCCAGCAGTTTACAGGGGGCCGGGGGAAACACCATATATTTT; CDR3aa: CASSLQGAGGNTIYF
v_gene: TRBV18; abundance: -; d_gene: -; j_gene: TRBJ2-3; CDR3nt: TGTGCCAGCTCACCGCAACAGGGTAGAGATACGCAGTATTTT; CDR3aa: CASSPQQGRDTQYF
v_gene: TRBV14; abundance: -; d_gene: -; j_gene: TRBJ2-3; CDR3nt: TGTGCCAGCAGCCCACCACATCTCACGGGACCCAGCACAGATACGCAGTATTTT; CDR3aa: CASSPPHLTGPSTDTQYF
v_gene: TRBV11-2; abundance: -; d_gene: TRBD1; j_gene: TRBJ2-7; CDR3nt: TGTGCCAGCAGCTTAGATCTGGGGGACAGTGATTACGAGCAGTACTTC; CDR3aa: CASSLDLGDSDYEQYF
v_gene: TRBV7-2; abundance: -; d_gene: -; j_gene: TRBJ1-4; CDR3nt: TGTGCCAGCAGCTCCCAAACGTCGGGGGGCGGGGAAAAACTGTTTTTT; CDR3aa: CASSSQTSGGGEKLFF
v_gene: TRBV18; abundance: -; d_gene: -; j_gene: TRBJ1-5; CDR3nt: TGTGCCAGCTCACCATCGTCAGGGGCAGATAGCAATCAGCCCCAGCATTTT; CDR3aa: CASSPSSGADSNQPQHF
v_gene: TRBV7-9; abundance: few; d_gene: -; j_gene: TRBJ2-3; CDR3nt: TGTGCCAGCAGCCCCTTTGATACGCAGTATTTT; CDR3aa: CASSPFDTQYF
v_gene: TRBV25-1; abundance: -; d_gene: TRBD2; j_gene: TRBJ2-1; CDR3nt: TGTGCCAGTACTAGCGGGAGTTGGAGTGAGCAGTTCTTC; CDR3aa: CASTSGSWSEQFF
v_gene: TRBV11-2; abundance: -; d_gene: -; j_gene: TRBJ1-4; CDR3nt: TGTGCCAGCAGCTTGGGACGGGTTAATGAAAAACTGTTTTTT; CDR3aa: CASSLGRVNEKLFF
v_gene: TRBV14; abundance: -; d_gene: -; j_gene: TRBJ2-5; CDR3nt: TGTGCCAGCAGCACCTGGGGGACCCAGTACTTC; CDR3aa: CASSTWGTQYF
v_gene: TRBV19; abundance: -; d_gene: -; j_gene: TRBJ2-7; CDR3nt: TGTGCCAGTAGTGTGACAGGATTATGGGGGGCCTCTGACGAGCAGTACTTC; CDR3aa: CASSVTGLWGASDEQYF
v_gene: TRBV6-6; abundance: once; d_gene: TRBD1; j_gene: TRBJ2-7; CDR3nt: TGTGCCAGCAGTTACTCACACAGGGGCCACGAGCAGTACTTC; CDR3aa: CASSYSHRGHEQYF
v_gene: TRBV7-8; abundance: -; d_gene: -; j_gene: TRBJ1-6; CDR3nt: TGTGCCAGCAGCTTAGCGAGGATGAGGTCACCCCTCCACTTT; CDR3aa: CASSLARMRSPLHF
v_gene: TRBV7-9; abundance: -; d_gene: -; j_gene: TRBJ1-1; CDR3nt: TGTGCCAGCAGCTCTTCGGGACGTAACACTGAAGCTTTCTTT; CDR3aa: CASSSSGRNTEAFF
v_gene: TRBV9; abundance: -; d_gene: TRBD1; j_gene: TRBJ2-7; CDR3nt: TGTGCCAGCAGCAGGTCCCCCGGGGGGACAGGGTTCTTCGAGCAGTACTTC; CDR3aa: CASSRSPGGTGFFEQYF